This TCR beta chain was obtained from a study of blood T cell repertoires in COVID-19 (dated by TCRdb to the early 2020s). About the full investigation: The collaborator samples originated in the United States, Italy and Spain and spanned the acute and convalescent phases of COVID-19. Nearly every sample came with metadata listing a de-identified subject ID, COVID-19 status, age in years and sex. A freely available public database, intended as a resource for researchers studying the immune response to SARS-CoV-2, is where the repertoires were released. The material from the prospective study consisted of cDNA or gDNA derived from T cells, B-cell-depleted T cells, or PBMCs. Where available, HLA class I and class II types were taken from metadata supplied by the sample provider and were not determined by assay-based typing. The dataset comprised deeply sampled blood TCRbeta repertoires from subjects exposed to, actively infected with, or recovered from COVID-19. The samples were drawn from the first 160 participants of the ongoing ImmuneRACE study and from over 950 subjects provided by 6 global collaborators. Study-wide findings and limitations: The amount of clinical and demographic metadata varied by source and participant and was provided uncurated.

TCRbeta CDR3 regions were amplified from genomic DNA using the immunoSEQ Assay, a bias-controlled multiplex PCR. The study's own analysis went as follows. The number of nucleated cells in each sample was estimated from the amplification of reference gene primers within the assay. Sequence reads were collapsed and filtered to measure the absolute abundance of every unique TCRbeta CDR3 rearrangement. For each sample, productive Simpson clonality was calculated by taking the square root of Simpson's diversity index across productive rearrangements. Not all clones reach the TCRdb copy of this immuneACCESS table, which keeps in-frame sequences only. Checked studies attribute under half of the gap to unresolved V genes and leave the rest unexplained. V, J and clone size reflect that table, while D and trimming were determined from the DNA. The sample yields 200,000 or so clones; 85% to 90% were counted once. The ten most abundant clones make up roughly 4.2% of the sample.

As concerns this clone: Its antigen remains unidentified. Base qualities are not at hand, and no much larger clone is one base apart.

Each collaborating institution followed its own protocols to collect whole blood in K2EDTA tubes. For TCRbeta analysis, collaborators shipped samples as frozen whole blood, isolated PBMCs, or DNA extracted from either of those sample types. The junction shows trimming of 1 base on V and 1 base on J, plus 7 bases between the germline ends. From a lookup of the germline V gene, CDR1 and CDR2 are MNHNS and SASEGT. The CDR3 runs 14 amino acids, cysteine and phenylalanine included. CDR3 DNA is the only sequence kept; it has 42 bases, read in frame from the first base. Recombination connected TRBV6-1 to TRBJ1-2; a confident D gene designation cannot be given. This clonotype was obtained from a middle-aged man with acute or convalescent COVID-19. The specimen was peripheral blood. The CDR3 protein sequence reads: CASSEGHLNYGYTF. DNA sequence: TGTGCCAGCAGTGAAGGACACCTTAACTATGGCTACACCTTC.